Each of the 15 T cell receptor beta chains below was sequenced from the same sample in a study of T cells in localized non-small cell lung cancer. Method: immunoSEQ multiplex PCR; TCRdb's copy keeps in-frame clones and lacks some. This repertoire shows around 40,000 clones, 85% to 90% found once; its top ten account for 6.5% to 9%. Sequenced here: peripheral blood, sampled before any cancer treatment. The receptors come from a woman aged 18-49 years with stage III lung adenocarcinoma.

J is TRBJ2-7 and V is TRBV21-1; TRBD1 was called by the table and not checked on the DNA. TRBV21-1 represents a pseudogene. The CDR3 is 15 residues long. This CDR3 reads CASSNYRTGTYEQYF. The CDR3 DNA sequence: TGTGCCAGCAGCAATTACAGGACGGGCACCTACGAGCAGTACTTC.

The chain has TRBV5-1 and TRBJ1-1; 7 nucleotides align to TRBD1. V lost 4 bases to trimming and J lost 2 bases; unmatched junction nucleotides: 8. The CDR3 is 15 residues long. The germline CDR1 and CDR2 sequences are SGHRS and YFSETQ. The CDR3 nucleotides read TGCGCCAGCAGCCCGGCGGGGACAGCCAACACTGAAGCTTTCTTT. This translates into CASSPAGTANTEAFF.

The chain recombines TRBV5-5 with TRBJ1-1; the match to TRBD1 covers 7 bases. The trim removed 1 base at V and 3 bases at J, leaving 0 bases unmatched. Germline V gene data show CDR1 as SGHKS and CDR2 as YYEKEE (reference sequence). The CDR3 loop spans 13 amino acids. CDR3 amino acids: CASSLTGDTEAFF. In DNA form, the CDR3 reads TGTGCCAGCAGCTTGACAGGGGACACTGAAGCTTTCTTT.

The J gene is TRBJ2-5, the V gene TRBV4-1; possible D gene TRBD1, 5 bases. The V end was cut by 3 bases, the J end by 3 bases, with 8 bases between. The CDR3 has 13 amino acids. The germline V gene encodes CDR1 MGHRA and CDR2 YSYEKL. The CDR3 nucleotides read TGCGCCAGCAGCCACGACAGCGAAGAGACCCAGTACTTC. It codes for CASSHDSEETQYF.

The rearrangement links TRBV5-1 to TRBJ2-5; D might be TRBD1 (5 bases). CDR1 and CDR2 (germline): SGHRS, YFSETQ. V was shortened by 0 bases and J by 5 bases, with 14 bases between the two germline ends. The CDR3 extends over 15 amino acids. This CDR3 is CASSLVGSQGETQYF. The CDR3 DNA is TGCGCCAGCAGCTTGGTCGGCAGTCAGGGCGAGACCCAGTACTTC.

This chain joins TRBV7-2 and TRBJ2-2, with 7 bases that match TRBD2. The V and J ends lost 7 bases and 2 bases, in that order; junction bases with no gene match: 7. The CDR3 length is 15 residues. CDR1 and CDR2 from the germline V gene are SGHTA and FQGNSA. The CDR3 reads CASNGRGFNTGELFF. The CDR3 region has the DNA TGTGCCAGCAACGGGCGGGGGTTCAACACCGGGGAGCTGTTTTTT. The full variable domain, its missing parts supplied by reference TRBV7-2 and TRBJ2-2, is GAGVSQSPSNKVTEKGKDVELRCDPISGHTALYWYRQSLGQGLEFLIYFQGNSAPDKSGLPSDRFSAERTGGSVSTLTIQRTQQEDSAVYLCASNGRGFNTGELFFGEGSRLTVL.

The genes are TRBV15 and TRBJ2-1; D not resolved. In germline, CDR1 is LNHNV, CDR2 YYDKDF (reference sequence). V dropped 0 bases and J dropped 8 bases, with 14 bases sitting between them. CDR3 length: 15 amino acids. This CDR3 reads CATSRDLSFVYEQFF. For the CDR3, the DNA is TGTGCCACCAGCAGAGATCTGTCTTTTGTTTATGAGCAGTTCTTC.

This chain connects TRBV12-2 to TRBJ1-1. TRBV12-2 is marked as a pseudogene. The CDR3 is 14 amino acids. The CDR3 protein is CASRLVLGETEAFF. CDR3 DNA sequence: TGTGCAAGTCGCCTAGTTTTAGGGGAGACTGAAGCTTTCTTT.

Only a few counts were recorded for this clone. The chain couples TRBV18 to TRBJ1-4; TRBD1 might be the D (6 bases). Trimming removed 3 bases from V and 8 bases from J, with 7 bases in between. Per the germline V gene, CDR1 is KGHSH and CDR2 is LQKENI. This CDR3 region has 12 residues. The CDR3 protein is CASSPDREKLFF. The CDR3 DNA sequence: TGTGCCAGCTCACCCGACAGGGAAAAACTGTTTTTT.

The V and J genes are TRBV7-9 and TRBJ1-2; TRBD1 matches 8 bases. V was pared by 5 bases and J by 5 bases, with 10 bases of the junction left unmatched. Per the germline V gene, CDR1 is SEHNR and CDR2 is FQNEAQ (reference sequence). This CDR3 is built from 15 residues. In DNA, the CDR3 is TGTGCCAGCAGCCCGAGACAGGGGTCCATATATGGCTACACCTTC. The encoded protein is CASSPRQGSIYGYTF.

This CDR3 is CASSVKNTEAFF. CDR3 nucleotides: TGTGCCAGCAGTGTTAAGAACACTGAAGCTTTCTTT. The chain recombines TRBV11-2 with TRBJ1-1, with D hard to call. CDR1 and CDR2 (germline): SGHAT, FQNNGV. This CDR3 has 12 amino acids. Trimming took off 6 bases at V and 1 base at J, with 6 bases between the two ends.

The V gene is TRBV5-1, the J gene TRBJ2-2, with D possibly matching TRBD2 (6 bases). Germline CDR1 is SGHRS and CDR2 is YFSETQ. The CDR3 consists of 15 residues. Trimming cost V 5 bases and J 1 base, with 12 bases left between them. CDR3 protein: CASSSGDKNTGELFF. CDR3 coding DNA: TGCGCCAGCAGTTCGGGGGATAAGAACACCGGGGAGCTGTTTTTT.

V gene TRBV11-1 combines with J gene TRBJ2-7, with TRBD1 as a possible D gene (6 bases). Per germline, CDR1 SGHAT and CDR2 FQDESV (reference sequence). Trimming stripped 4 bases from V and 2 bases from J, with 12 bases between. The CDR3 has 14 amino acids. The CDR3 sequence is CASSSRGQTYEQYF. The DNA of the CDR3 is TGTGCCAGCAGCTCCAGGGGACAAACCTACGAGCAGTACTTC.

The CDR3 here is CASSQPKGDSPLHF. The CDR3 DNA sequence: TGCGCCAGCAGCCAACCCAAAGGGGATTCACCCCTCCACTTT. The chain carries TRBV4-1 and TRBJ1-6; a weak D match, TRBD1 (5 bases). The ends were cut back, 2 bases at V and 8 bases at J, with 10 bases in the middle. There are 14 residues in the CDR3. CDR1 is MGHRA and CDR2 is YSYEKL in the germline V gene.

This clone was found once. V is TRBV30 and J is TRBJ2-2; D possibly matches TRBD1 or TRBD2 (5 bases each). This CDR3 is built from 14 residues. Germline assignment: CDR1 GTSNPN and CDR2 SVGIG (reference sequence). Trimming stripped 2 bases from V and 6 bases from J, with 13 bases between. This CDR3 reads CAWSSGLGPGELFF. In DNA, the CDR3 is TGTGCCTGGAGTTCAGGTTTGGGACCCGGGGAGCTGTTTTTT.